Listed below are T cell receptor beta chains from one sample, sequenced in a study of identical twins. TCRdb re-called the 5' RACE reads with MiXCR, one entry per CDR3 protein. The data hold over 550,000 distinct CDR3 sequences, with under 8.5% observed a single time. This same sample was also part of a study on yellow fever vaccine responses in identical twins.

Material for sequencing was PBMCs. Every receptor here comes from a woman aged 18 to 35 in good health. The CDR3 runs from the conserved cysteine through the conserved F or W.

V gene: TRBV11-2; CDR3 protein: CASRVGSPGANVLTF
V gene: TRBV7-6; CDR3 protein: CASSALGGTEQFF
V gene: TRBV28; CDR3 protein: CASSFIPVKETQYF
V gene: TRBV6-5; CDR3 protein: CASSRRHEAFF
V gene: TRBV9; CDR3 protein: CASSVGGGQGGTEAFF
V gene: TRBV25-1; CDR3 protein: CASSGYQGLAGDTQYF
V gene: TRBV5-1; CDR3 protein: CASSFRRMGGYITDTQYF
V gene: TRBV12-3/TRBV12-4; CDR3 protein: CASSFVGTGANVLTF
V gene: TRBV3-1; CDR3 protein: CASSQDHPSGGMNEQFF
V gene: TRBV3-1; CDR3 protein: CASSPGLAGGLTQYF
V gene: TRBV7-3; CDR3 protein: CASSLTFAQKETQYF
V gene: TRBV20-1; CDR3 protein: CSARGQGQSNEQFF
V gene: TRBV7-8; CDR3 protein: CASSSAGLAGSNEQFF
V gene: TRBV20-1; CDR3 protein: CSARPSGGAPGLTDTQYF
V gene: TRBV10-3; CDR3 protein: CAISEEPGGGNQPQHF
V gene: TRBV27; CDR3 protein: CASSEQGSGELFF
V gene: TRBV27; CDR3 protein: CASKLRGAGDEQYF
V gene: TRBV5-1; CDR3 protein: CASSGTSGSSLYEQYF
V gene: TRBV29-1; CDR3 protein: CSVKPGTGTKSGELFF
V gene: TRBV12-3/TRBV12-4; CDR3 protein: CASSLEAGGNNYGYTF
V gene: TRBV12-3/TRBV12-4; CDR3 protein: CASSLFADTQYF
V gene: TRBV3-1; CDR3 protein: CASSEAREQFF
V gene: TRBV5-8; CDR3 protein: CASSPGEGRSGNTIYF
V gene: TRBV28; CDR3 protein: CASNPGTGQNQPQHF
V gene: TRBV29-1; CDR3 protein: CSVVGDSANTGELFF
V gene: TRBV7-9; CDR3 protein: CASSLATPDREGYGYTF
V gene: TRBV20-1; CDR3 protein: CSARGQRGTNNEQFF
V gene: TRBV5-1; CDR3 protein: CASSLDRVNYNEQFF